The 16 T cell receptor beta chains in this list originate from one sample, sequenced in a study of blood T cell repertoires in COVID-19 (dated by TCRdb to 2018 to 2021). Library prep was done by the immunoSEQ multiplex PCR assay. TCRdb re-hosts the immuneACCESS table, in-frame sequences only. Its copies lack some clones; in the studies checked, an unresolved V gene accounts for under half of them, and the cause for the rest is not known. Counted in this sample were approximately 180,000 clones; roughly 85% of them appeared once. The top ten clones comprise 6.2% of the sample. The sample consisted of PBMCs or T cells enriched from blood (not recorded which). The receptors were gathered from a middle-aged man who had recovered from COVID-19.

The chain combines TRBV12-5 with TRBJ2-2; 7 nucleotides line up with TRBD1. CDR1 and CDR2 from the germline V gene are LGHNT and FRNRAP. The CDR3 totals 17 residues. Trimming cost V 7 bases and J 0 bases; bases outside gene matches: 11. The CDR3 here is CASAPLEGGSNTGELFF. Here the CDR3 DNA reads TGTGCTAGTGCTCCTCTTGAAGGGGGCTCGAACACCGGGGAGCTGTTTTTT.

This chain joins TRBV5-1 and TRBJ2-2; 8 positions agree with TRBD1. The V and J ends lost 4 bases and 1 base, in that order; junction bases with no gene match: 0. CDR3 length: 14 residues. Germline loops: CDR1 SGHRS, CDR2 YFSETQ. The CDR3 sequence is CASSGQGNTGELFF. CDR3 bases: TGCGCCAGCAGCGGACAGGGGAACACCGGGGAGCTGTTTTTT.

CDR3 bases: TGTGCCAGCAGCTTAGCTCTAGCGGGGGCCATGTACCAAGAGACCCAGTACTTC. Its protein is CASSLALAGAMYQETQYF. The chain couples TRBV7-8 to TRBJ2-5, with 10 bases aligning to TRBD2. The CDR3 loop spans 18 amino acids. CDR1 and CDR2 from the germline V gene are SGHVS and FQNEAQ. V was clipped by 0 bases and J by 0 bases; unmatched bases: 7.

This chain connects TRBV3-1 (or the pseudogene TRBV3-2) to TRBJ1-4; 10 positions agree with TRBD1. V dropped 4 bases and J dropped 6; count of bases not matched to a gene: 5. Germline V lookup: CDR1 LGHDT, CDR2 YNNKEL (reference sequence). The CDR3 totals 15 residues. The CDR3 DNA reads as TGTGCCAGCAGCCTAGCCGGACAGGGGGATGAAAAACTGTTTTTT. Protein: CASSLAGQGDEKLFF.

The chain links TRBV12-3 or TRBV12-4 to TRBJ2-5; D perhaps matches TRBD1 (5 bases). V dropped 1 base and J dropped 3 bases, with 6 bases sitting between them. The CDR3 is 13 residues long. The CDR3 DNA is TGTGCCAGCAGTTTAGGGGGCAAAGAGACCCAGTACTTC. This gives the protein CASSLGGKETQYF.

This chain uses TRBV27 with TRBJ2-2; D possibly corresponds to TRBD2 (5 bases). The CDR3 totals 16 residues. Germline CDR1 and CDR2: MNHEY and SMNVEV (reference sequence). Trimming cost V 2 bases and J 1 base, with 11 bases left between them. Written as DNA, the CDR3 is TGTGCCAGCAGTTTAATTGGTCGGGAGAACACCGGGGAGCTGTTTTTT. Translation: CASSLIGRENTGELFF.

This clone occurred a few times. The CDR3 region has the DNA TGCAGCGTCTATACAGGGGGCGCGCACACCGGGGAGCTGTTTTTT. This sequence encodes CSVYTGGAHTGELFF. The genes are TRBV29-1 and TRBJ2-2; 9 nucleotides line up with TRBD1. This CDR3 is 15 amino acids long. Looked up from germline, CDR1 is SQVTM and CDR2 is ANQGSEA. After removal of 6 bases from V and 3 bases from J, the junction contained 8 bases not matched to a gene.

V and J are TRBV19 and TRBJ2-1; 11 bases fit TRBD2. J lost 7 bases, V lost 3 bases, and 5 bases had no gene match. The CDR3 is made up of 15 amino acids. Germline CDR1 LNHDA, CDR2 SQIVND (reference sequence). CDR3 in DNA: TGTGCCAGTAGTATGGTAGGACTAGCGGGTAATGAGCAGTTCTTC. The encoded protein is CASSMVGLAGNEQFF.

This chain connects TRBV29-1 to TRBJ2-5; 8 bases agree with TRBD1. Germline-derived CDR1 and CDR2 are SQVTM and ANQGSEA. After removal of 4 bases from V and 5 bases from J, the junction contained 6 bases not matched to a gene. This CDR3 spans 13 amino acids. In nucleotides, the CDR3 is TGCAGCGTTGGCCAGGGGGCGAGGGAGACCCAGTACTTC. It encodes CSVGQGARETQYF.

The chain carries TRBV10-3 and TRBJ1-5; D gene uncertain. The CDR3 has 13 residues. Germline CDR1 ENHRY, CDR2 SYGVKD. V shed 10 bases and J shed 7 bases, with 17 bases lying between them. The DNA for the CDR3 is TGTGCCACCGCCTACCGTTTGGGCCAGCCCCAGCATTTT. Amino acid sequence: CATAYRLGQPQHF.

V and J are TRBV2 and TRBJ1-2; D gene uncertain. The length of the CDR3 is 15 residues. The germline V and J ends were trimmed by 2 bases and 5 bases, with 15 bases remaining between them. CDR1 SNHLY and CDR2 FYNNEI come from the germline V gene. DNA of the CDR3: TGTGCCAGCAGTGAACTAGCGGCCTCCTTGTATGGCTACACCTTC. This codes for CASSELAASLYGYTF.

The genes are TRBV28 and TRBJ2-5, with TRBD1 matching 8 bases. Trimming removed 6 bases from V and 2 bases from J; junction bases left unmatched: 5. CDR3 size: 14 residues. Germline CDR1 MDHEN, CDR2 SYDVKM. In DNA form, the CDR3 reads TGTGCCAGCAGGCGACAGGGGACGCAAGAGACCCAGTACTTC. It encodes CASRRQGTQETQYF.

This clone came up a few times. The V and J genes are TRBV6-1 and TRBJ1-5, with D unresolved. CDR1 and CDR2 (germline): MNHNS, SASEGT. Trimming removed 0 bases from V and 4 bases from J, with 4 bases in between. The CDR3 covers 13 residues. CDR3 DNA sequence: TGTGCCAGCAGTGAAGCGCAGAATCAGCCCCAGCATTTT. It yields the protein CASSEAQNQPQHF.

The rearrangement uses TRBV5-4 and TRBJ2-3, with TRBD2 matching over 10 bases. There are 16 residues in the CDR3. V was clipped by 4 bases and J by 2 bases; unmatched bases: 7. Germline V gives CDR1 SGHNT, CDR2 YYREEE (reference sequence). The chain's CDR3 is CASSDDSGGYTDTQYF. CDR3 sequence (DNA): TGTGCCAGCAGCGATGATAGCGGGGGGTACACAGATACGCAGTATTTT. Full variable domain (rest looked up from reference TRBV5-4 and TRBJ2-3): ETGVTQSPTHLIKTRGQQVTLRCSSQSGHNTVSWYQQALGQGPQFIFQYYREEENGRGNFPPRFSGLQFPNYSSELNVNALELDDSALYLCASSDDSGGYTDTQYFGPGTRLTVL.

CDR3 nucleotide sequence: TGCGCCAGCAGTCCCTTCGGTAGCGGGCCCTACGAGCAGTACTTC. Translated: CASSPFGSGPYEQYF. The chain recombines TRBV10-1 with TRBJ2-7; TRBD2 aligns across 7 bases. In germline, CDR1 is WNHNN, CDR2 SYGVQD (reference sequence). Trimming removed 5 bases from V and 2 bases from J; junction bases left unmatched: 9. The length of the CDR3 is 15 residues.

J is TRBJ1-6 and V is TRBV6-1; TRBD1 is a possible D gene (5 bases). In germline, CDR1 is MNHNS, CDR2 SASEGT. CDR3 length: 17 amino acids. The germline V and J ends were trimmed by 4 bases and 0 bases, with 13 bases remaining between them. The CDR3 sequence is CASSAGRGNSYNSPLHF. The DNA for the CDR3 is TGTGCCAGCAGTGCTGGGAGGGGTAACTCCTATAATTCACCCCTCCACTTT.